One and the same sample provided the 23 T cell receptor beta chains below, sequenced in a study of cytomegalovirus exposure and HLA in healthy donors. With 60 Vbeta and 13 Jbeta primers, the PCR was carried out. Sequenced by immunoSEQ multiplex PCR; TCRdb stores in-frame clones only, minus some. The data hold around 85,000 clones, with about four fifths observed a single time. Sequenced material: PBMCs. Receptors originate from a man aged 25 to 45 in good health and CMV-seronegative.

The CDR3 spells CASSTRVGGRDGGYTF. In nucleotides, the CDR3 is TGTGCCAGTAGTACCAGGGTTGGGGGCAGGGACGGTGGCTACACCTTC. The V and J genes are TRBV19 and TRBJ1-2; D possibly corresponds to TRBD1 (6 bases). V was clipped by 4 bases and J by 7 bases, with 22 bases between them. CDR1 LNHDA and CDR2 SQIVND come from the germline V gene (reference sequence). The CDR3 sequence is 16 residues long.

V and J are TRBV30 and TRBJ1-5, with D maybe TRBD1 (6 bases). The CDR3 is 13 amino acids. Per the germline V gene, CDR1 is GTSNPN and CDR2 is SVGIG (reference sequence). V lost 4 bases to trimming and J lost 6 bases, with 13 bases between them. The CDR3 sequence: CAWNTGTGQPQHF. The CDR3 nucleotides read TGTGCCTGGAATACAGGGACGGGTCAGCCCCAGCATTTT.

CDR3: CSVRTGVSYEQYF. DNA for the CDR3: TGCAGCGTTCGTACAGGGGTTAGCTACGAGCAGTACTTC. The V gene is TRBV29-1, the J gene TRBJ2-7; 7 nucleotides agree with TRBD1. Germline CDR1 and CDR2: SQVTM and ANQGSEA. The V and J ends lost 5 bases and 3 bases, in that order; junction bases with no gene match: 7. CDR3 length equals 13 residues.

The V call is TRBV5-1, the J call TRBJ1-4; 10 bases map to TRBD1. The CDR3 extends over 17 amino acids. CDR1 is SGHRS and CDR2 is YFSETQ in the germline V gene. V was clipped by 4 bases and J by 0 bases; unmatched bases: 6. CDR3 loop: CASSTTGTGATNEKLFF. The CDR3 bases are TGCGCCAGCAGCACAACCGGGACAGGGGCAACTAATGAAAAACTGTTTTTT.

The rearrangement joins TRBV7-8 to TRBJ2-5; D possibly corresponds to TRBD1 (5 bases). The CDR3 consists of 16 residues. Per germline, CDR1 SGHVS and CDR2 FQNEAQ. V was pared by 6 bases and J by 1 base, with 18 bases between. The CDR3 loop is CASRNWAQGLQETQYF. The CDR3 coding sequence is TGTGCCAGCAGAAATTGGGCCCAGGGCCTCCAAGAGACCCAGTACTTC.

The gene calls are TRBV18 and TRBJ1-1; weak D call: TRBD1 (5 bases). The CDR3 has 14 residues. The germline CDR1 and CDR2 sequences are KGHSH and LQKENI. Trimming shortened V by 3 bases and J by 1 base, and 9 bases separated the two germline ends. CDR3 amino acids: CASSPRGGNTEAFF. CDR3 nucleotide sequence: TGTGCCAGCTCACCGCGGGGGGGGAACACTGAAGCTTTCTTT.

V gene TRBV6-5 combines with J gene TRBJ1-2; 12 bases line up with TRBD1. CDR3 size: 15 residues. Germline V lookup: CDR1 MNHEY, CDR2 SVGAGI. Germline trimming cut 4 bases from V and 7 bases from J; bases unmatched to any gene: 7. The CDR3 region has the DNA TGTGCCAGCAGTTCAACGGGACAGGGGGCAAGTGGCTACACCTTC. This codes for CASSSTGQGASGYTF.

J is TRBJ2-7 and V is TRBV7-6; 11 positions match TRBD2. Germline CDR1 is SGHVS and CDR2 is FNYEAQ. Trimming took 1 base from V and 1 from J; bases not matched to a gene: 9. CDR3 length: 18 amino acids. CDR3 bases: TGTGCCAGCAGCTTAGACCCTGCTAGCGGGGGGTTATCCTACGAGCAGTACTTC. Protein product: CASSLDPASGGLSYEQYF.

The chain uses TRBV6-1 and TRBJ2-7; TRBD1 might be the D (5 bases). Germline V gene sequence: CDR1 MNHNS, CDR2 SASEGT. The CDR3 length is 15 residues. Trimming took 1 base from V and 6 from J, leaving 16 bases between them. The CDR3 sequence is CASSEGGGPGLEQYF. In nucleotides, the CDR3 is TGTGCCAGCAGTGAAGGGGGCGGTCCAGGGCTCGAGCAGTACTTC.

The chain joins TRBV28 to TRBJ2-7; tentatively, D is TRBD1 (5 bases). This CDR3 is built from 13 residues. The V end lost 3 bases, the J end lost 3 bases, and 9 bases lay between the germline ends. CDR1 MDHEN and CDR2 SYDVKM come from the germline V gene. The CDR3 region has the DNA TGTGCCAGCAGTTTGGGTACAGGCTACGAGCAGTACTTC. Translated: CASSLGTGYEQYF.

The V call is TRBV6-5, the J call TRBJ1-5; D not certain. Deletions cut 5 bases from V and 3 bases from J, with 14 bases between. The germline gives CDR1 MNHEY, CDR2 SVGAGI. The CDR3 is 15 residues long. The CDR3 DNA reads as TGTGCCAGCAGTCGACGCGGGCGCCCCAATCAGCCCCAGCATTTT. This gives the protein CASSRRGRPNQPQHF.

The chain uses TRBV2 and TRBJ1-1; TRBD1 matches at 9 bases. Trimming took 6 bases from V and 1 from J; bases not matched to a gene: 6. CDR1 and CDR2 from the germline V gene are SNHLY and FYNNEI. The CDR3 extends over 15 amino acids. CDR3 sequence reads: CASSDLGQGNTEAFF. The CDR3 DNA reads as TGTGCCAGCAGCGACTTGGGACAGGGGAACACTGAAGCTTTCTTT.

The CDR3 here is CASSQDSPYGYTF. In DNA form, the CDR3 reads TGTGCCAGCTCACAAGACAGTCCCTATGGCTACACCTTC. This chain joins TRBV18 and TRBJ1-2; TRBD1 is a possible D gene (5 bases). This CDR3 has 13 amino acids. V shed 4 bases and J shed 4 bases, with 10 bases lying between them. Germline CDR1 reads KGHSH; CDR2 reads LQKENI.

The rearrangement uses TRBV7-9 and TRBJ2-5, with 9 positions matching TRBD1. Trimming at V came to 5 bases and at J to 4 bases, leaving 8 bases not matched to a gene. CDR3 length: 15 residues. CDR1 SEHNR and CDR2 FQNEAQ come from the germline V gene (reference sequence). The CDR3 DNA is TGTGCCAGCAGCATACGGACAGGGGAGGCAGAGACCCAGTACTTC. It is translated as CASSIRTGEAETQYF.

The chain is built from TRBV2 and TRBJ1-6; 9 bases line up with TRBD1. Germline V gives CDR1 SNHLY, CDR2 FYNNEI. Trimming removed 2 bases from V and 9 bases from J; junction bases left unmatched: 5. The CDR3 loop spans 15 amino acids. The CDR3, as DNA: TGTGCCAGCAGTGAAAGAGGGACAGGGTCTTCACCCCTCCACTTT. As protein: CASSERGTGSSPLHF.

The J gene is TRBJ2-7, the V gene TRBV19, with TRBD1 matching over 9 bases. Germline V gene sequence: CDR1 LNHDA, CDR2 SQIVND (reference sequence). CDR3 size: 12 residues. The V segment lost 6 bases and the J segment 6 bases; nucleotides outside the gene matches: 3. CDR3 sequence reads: CASSRTGVEQYF. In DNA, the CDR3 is TGTGCCAGTAGCAGGACAGGGGTCGAGCAGTACTTC.

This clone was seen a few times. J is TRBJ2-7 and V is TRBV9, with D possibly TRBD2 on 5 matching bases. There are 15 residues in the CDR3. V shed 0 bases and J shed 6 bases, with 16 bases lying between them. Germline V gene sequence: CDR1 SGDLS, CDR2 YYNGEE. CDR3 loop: CASSVASGDWGEQYF. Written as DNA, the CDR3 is TGTGCCAGCAGCGTAGCTTCCGGGGATTGGGGCGAGCAGTACTTC.

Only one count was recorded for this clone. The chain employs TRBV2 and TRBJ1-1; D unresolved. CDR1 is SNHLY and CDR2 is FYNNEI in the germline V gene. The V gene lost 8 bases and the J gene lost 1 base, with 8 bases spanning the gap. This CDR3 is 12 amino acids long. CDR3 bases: TGTGCCAGCCTCAGACAGAACACTGAAGCTTTCTTT. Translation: CASLRQNTEAFF.

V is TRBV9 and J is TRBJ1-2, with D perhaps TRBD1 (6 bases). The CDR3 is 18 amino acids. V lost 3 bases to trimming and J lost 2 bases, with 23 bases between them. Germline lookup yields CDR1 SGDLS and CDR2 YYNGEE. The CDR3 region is CASSGSLTGGDRNYGYTF. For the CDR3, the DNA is TGTGCCAGCAGCGGTAGTTTAACGGGGGGCGATAGGAACTATGGCTACACCTTC.

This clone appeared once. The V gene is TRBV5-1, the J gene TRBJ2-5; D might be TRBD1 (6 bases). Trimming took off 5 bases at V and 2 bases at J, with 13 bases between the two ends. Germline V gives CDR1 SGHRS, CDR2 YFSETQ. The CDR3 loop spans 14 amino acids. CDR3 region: CASRVIGTQETQYF. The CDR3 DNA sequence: TGCGCCAGCAGGGTAATAGGGACACAAGAGACCCAGTACTTC.

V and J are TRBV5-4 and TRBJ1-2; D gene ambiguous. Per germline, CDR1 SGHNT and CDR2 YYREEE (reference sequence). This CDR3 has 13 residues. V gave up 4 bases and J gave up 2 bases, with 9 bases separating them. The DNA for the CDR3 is TGTGCCAGCAGCCTGGGTCCAAACTATGGCTACACCTTC. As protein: CASSLGPNYGYTF.

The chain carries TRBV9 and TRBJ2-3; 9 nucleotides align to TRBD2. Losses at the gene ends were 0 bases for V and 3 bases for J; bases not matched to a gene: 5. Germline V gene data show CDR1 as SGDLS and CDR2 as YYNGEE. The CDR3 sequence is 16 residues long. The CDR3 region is CASSVVGSGGTDTQYF. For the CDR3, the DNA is TGTGCCAGCAGCGTAGTAGGTAGCGGGGGAACAGATACGCAGTATTTT.

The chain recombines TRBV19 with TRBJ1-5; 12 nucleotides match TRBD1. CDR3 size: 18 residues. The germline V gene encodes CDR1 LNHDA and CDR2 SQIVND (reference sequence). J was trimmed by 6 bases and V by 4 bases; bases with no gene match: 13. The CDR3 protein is CASSSIRDRGLIGQPQHF. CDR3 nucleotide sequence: TGTGCCAGTAGTAGTATCCGGGACAGGGGGCTGATAGGTCAGCCCCAGCATTTT.